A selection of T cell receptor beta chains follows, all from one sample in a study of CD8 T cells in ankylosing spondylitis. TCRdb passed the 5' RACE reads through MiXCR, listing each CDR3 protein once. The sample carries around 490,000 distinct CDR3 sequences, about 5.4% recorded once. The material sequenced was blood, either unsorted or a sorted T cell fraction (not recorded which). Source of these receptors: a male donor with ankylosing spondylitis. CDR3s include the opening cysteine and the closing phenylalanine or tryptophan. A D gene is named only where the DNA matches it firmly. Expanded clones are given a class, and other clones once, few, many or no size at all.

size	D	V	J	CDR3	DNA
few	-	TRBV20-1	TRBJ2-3	CSARDAPTRRTQYF	TGCAGTGCTAGAGATGCCCCCACTAGACGTACGCAGTATTTT
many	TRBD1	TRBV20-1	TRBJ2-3	CSAPRPGQGAADTQYF	TGCAGTGCTCCCCGACCGGGACAGGGGGCCGCAGATACGCAGTATTTT
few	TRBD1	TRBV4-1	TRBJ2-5	CASSLRDRGAGETQYF	TGCGCCAGCAGCCTCCGGGACAGGGGCGCCGGGGAGACCCAGTACTTC
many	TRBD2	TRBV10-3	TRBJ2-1	CAISSGTSGYNEQFF	TGTGCCATCAGCTCCGGGACTAGCGGATACAATGAGCAGTTCTTC
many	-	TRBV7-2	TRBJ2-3	CASSLGTPITDTQYF	TGTGCCAGCAGCTTAGGAACCCCTATCACAGATACGCAGTATTTT
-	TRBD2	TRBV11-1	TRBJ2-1	CASSLMTSGGAMFF	TGTGCCAGCAGCCTAATGACTAGCGGGGGGGCCATGTTCTTC
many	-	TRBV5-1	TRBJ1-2	CASSRGGGERDYGYTF	TGCGCCAGCAGCCGCGGGGGGGGCGAAAGGGACTATGGCTACACCTTC
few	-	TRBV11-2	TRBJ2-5	CASSSALSRQETQYF	TGTGCCAGCAGCTCAGCCCTTAGCAGACAAGAGACCCAGTACTTC
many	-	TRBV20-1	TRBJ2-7	CSASPTGYSYEQYF	TGCAGTGCTAGCCCGACGGGTTACTCCTACGAGCAGTACTTC
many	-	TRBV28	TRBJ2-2	CASSRWQGGNTGELFF	TGTGCCAGCAGCCGATGGCAGGGCGGGAACACCGGGGAGCTGTTTTTT
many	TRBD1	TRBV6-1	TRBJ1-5	CASSAWTGGQPQHF	TGTGCCAGCAGCGCTTGGACAGGGGGCCAGCCCCAGCATTTT
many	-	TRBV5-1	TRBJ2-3	CASSLMAAGMKGTQYF	TGCGCCAGCAGCTTGATGGCGGCGGGAATGAAGGGGACGCAGTATTTT
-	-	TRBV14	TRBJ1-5	CASSQDNDQPQHF	TGTGCCAGCAGCCAAGATAACGATCAGCCCCAGCATTTT
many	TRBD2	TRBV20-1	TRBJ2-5	CSAVTSGRRETQYF	TGCAGTGCTGTGACTAGCGGGAGGCGGGAGACCCAGTACTTC
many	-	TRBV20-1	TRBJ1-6	CSAGWDTYNSPLHF	TGCAGTGCTGGGTGGGATACCTATAATTCACCCCTCCACTTT
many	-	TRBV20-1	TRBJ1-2	CSASRSIYGYTF	TGCAGTGCCTCGAGGAGTATCTATGGCTACACCTTC
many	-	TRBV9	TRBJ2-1	CASSVDGVPYNEQFF	TGTGCCAGCAGCGTAGATGGGGTACCCTACAATGAGCAGTTCTTC
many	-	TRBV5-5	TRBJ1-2	CASRRDPWDGYTF	TGTGCCAGCAGACGGGACCCCTGGGATGGCTACACCTTC
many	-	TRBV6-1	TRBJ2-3	CASSERWSTDTQYF	TGTGCCAGCAGTGAGAGGTGGAGCACAGATACGCAGTATTTT
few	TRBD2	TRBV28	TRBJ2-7	CASKRTSGSSYEQYF	TGTGCCAGCAAGCGAACTAGCGGGAGTTCGTACGAGCAGTACTTC
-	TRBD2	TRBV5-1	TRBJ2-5	CASSLSRAGHQETQYF	TGCGCCAGCAGCTTGTCACGAGCGGGGCACCAAGAGACCCAGTACTTC
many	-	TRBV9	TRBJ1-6	CASSAQGFGSPLHF	TGTGCCAGCAGCGCACAGGGTTTCGGTTCACCCCTCCACTTT
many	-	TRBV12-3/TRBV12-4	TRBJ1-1	CASTPYAFF	TGTGCCAGCACCCCCTACGCTTTCTTT
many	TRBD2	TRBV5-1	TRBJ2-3	CASSPKTSGWEDTQYF	TGCGCCAGCAGCCCCAAGACTAGCGGGTGGGAAGATACGCAGTATTTT
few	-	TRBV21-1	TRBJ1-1	CASSKEGTRGTEAFF	TGTGCCAGCAGCAAAGAGGGGACCCGAGGAACTGAAGCTTTCTTT
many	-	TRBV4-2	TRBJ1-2	CASSQPNAMGRTNYGYTF	TGTGCCAGCAGCCAACCCAACGCCATGGGACGGACCAACTATGGCTACACCTTC
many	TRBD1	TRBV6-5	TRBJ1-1	CASSFGTDFEAFF	TGTGCCAGCAGTTTCGGGACAGACTTTGAAGCTTTCTTT
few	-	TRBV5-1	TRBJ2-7	CASSPRSGETYEQYF	TGCGCCAGCTCCCCCAGGTCAGGAGAAACCTACGAGCAGTACTTC
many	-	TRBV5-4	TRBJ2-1	CASSTPLGQTVNEQFF	TGTGCCAGCAGCACCCCTTTGGGACAAACCGTGAATGAGCAGTTCTTC
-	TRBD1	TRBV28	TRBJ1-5	CATIYGTGKGQPQHF	TGTGCCACCATATATGGGACAGGAAAGGGTCAGCCCCAGCATTTT
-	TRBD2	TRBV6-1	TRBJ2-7	CASSGTSSGGRASSYEQYF	TGTGCCAGCAGTGGCACTTCTAGCGGGGGGCGGGCAAGCTCCTACGAGCAGTACTTC
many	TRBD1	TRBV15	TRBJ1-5	CATSRRGPNQPQHF	TGTGCCACCAGCAGAAGGGGGCCCAATCAGCCCCAGCATTTT
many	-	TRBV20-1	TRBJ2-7	CSARVPRVRPSYEQYF	TGCAGTGCTAGAGTCCCCAGGGTCAGGCCTTCCTACGAGCAGTACTTC
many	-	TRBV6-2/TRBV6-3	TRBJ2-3	CASSPFHYGTSTDTQYF	TGTGCCAGCAGTCCTTTTCACTACGGGACTAGCACAGATACGCAGTATTTT
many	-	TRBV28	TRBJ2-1	CASSFPPGRGRNEQFF	TGTGCCAGCAGCTTTCCGCCCGGCAGGGGGAGGAATGAGCAGTTCTTC
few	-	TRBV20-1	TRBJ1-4	CSATVLGDEKLFF	-
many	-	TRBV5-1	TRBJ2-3	CATAYVAAGTQYF	TGCGCCACCGCGTATGTCGCCGCCGGTACGCAGTATTTT
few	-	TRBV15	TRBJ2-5	CATSQSGTQYF	TGTGCCACCAGTCAGAGCGGGACCCAGTACTTC
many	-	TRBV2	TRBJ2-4	CASSDYAKNIQYF	TGTGCCAGCAGTGACTATGCCAAAAACATTCAGTACTTC
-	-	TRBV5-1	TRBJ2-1	CASSLGGSAEENEQFF	TGCGCCAGCAGCCTGGGGGGTTCGGCGGAGGAAAATGAGCAGTTCTTC
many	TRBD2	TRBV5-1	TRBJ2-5	CASSSGLAGFQETQYF	TGCGCCAGCAGCTCCGGACTAGCGGGATTCCAAGAGACCCAGTACTTC
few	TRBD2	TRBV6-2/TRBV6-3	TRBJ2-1	CASSPTSGRAVGNEQFF	TGTGCCAGCAGCCCGACTAGCGGGAGGGCCGTGGGGAATGAGCAGTTCTTC
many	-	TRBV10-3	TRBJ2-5	CAINSDSQETQYF	TGTGCCATCAACTCCGACAGCCAAGAGACCCAGTACTTC
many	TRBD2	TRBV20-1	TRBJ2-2	CSAEREGRTGELFF	TGCAGTGCTGAGCGGGAGGGCCGCACCGGGGAGCTGTTTTTT
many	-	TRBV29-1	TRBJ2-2	CSVTPGTGELFF	TGCAGCGTGACCCCTGGCACCGGGGAGCTGTTTTTT
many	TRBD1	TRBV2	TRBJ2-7	CASGTVFSYEQYF	TGTGCCAGCGGGACAGTTTTCTCCTACGAGCAGTACTTC
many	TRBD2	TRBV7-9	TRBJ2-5	CASSSRLAGKETQYF	TGTGCCAGCAGCTCTCGACTAGCGGGCAAAGAGACCCAGTACTTC
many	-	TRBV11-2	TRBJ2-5	CASSSTSETQYF	TGTGCCAGCAGCTCCACCAGTGAGACCCAGTACTTC